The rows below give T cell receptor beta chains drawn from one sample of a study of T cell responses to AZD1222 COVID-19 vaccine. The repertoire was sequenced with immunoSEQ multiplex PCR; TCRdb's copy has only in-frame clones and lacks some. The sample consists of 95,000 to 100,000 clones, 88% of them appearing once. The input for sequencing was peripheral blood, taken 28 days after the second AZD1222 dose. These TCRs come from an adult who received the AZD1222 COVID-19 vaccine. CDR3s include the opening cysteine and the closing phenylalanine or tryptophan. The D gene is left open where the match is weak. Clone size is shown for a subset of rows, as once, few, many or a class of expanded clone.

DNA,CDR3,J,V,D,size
TGTGCCAGCAGCTCCCGGGCAGGCGGTGAGCAGTTCTTC,CASSSRAGGEQFF,TRBJ2-1,TRBV11-3,.,once
TGTGCTAGTGCCCAATACGAGCAGTACTTC,CASAQYEQYF,TRBJ2-7,TRBV12-5,.,.
TGTGCCAGCAGCCAAGTGGGTACGGAGACCCAGTACTTC,CASSQVGTETQYF,TRBJ2-5,TRBV14,.,.
TGTGCCAGCCACCGGGGACAGTTGGGGCCCCAGCATTTT,CASHRGQLGPQHF,TRBJ1-5,TRBV28,TRBD1,.
TGTGCCACCCGGACAGGGAGGGGTATGGACACTGAAGCTTTCTTT,CATRTGRGMDTEAFF,TRBJ1-1,TRBV15,TRBD1,.
TGTGCCAGCACCTCGACCCCACCGTGGGGTGATGGGGGAAAACTGTTTTTT,CASTSTPPWGDGGKLFF,TRBJ1-4,TRBV3-1/TRBV3-2,.,.
TGTGCCACCAGGACGCGAACCTCTGGAAACACCATATATTTT,CATRTRTSGNTIYF,TRBJ1-3,TRBV15,.,.
TGTGCCAGCAGCTTGAGACCCTCAACCACGAGCTCCTATAATTCACCCCTCCACTTT,CASSLRPSTTSSYNSPLHF,TRBJ1-6,TRBV5-5,.,.
TGTGCCAGCAGTTTCCAGGGGGCGAAGGGAACTGAAGCTTTCTTT,CASSFQGAKGTEAFF,TRBJ1-1,TRBV2,TRBD1,.
TGTGCCACCGTAGGGACTAGCGGGAACTCCTACAATGAGCAGTTCTTC,CATVGTSGNSYNEQFF,TRBJ2-1,TRBV3-1/TRBV3-2,TRBD2,few
TGTGCCAGCAGCCAAGATGTAGGACAGGGATTTCAGCCCCAGCATTTT,CASSQDVGQGFQPQHF,TRBJ1-5,TRBV4-2,TRBD1,few
TGTGCCAGCAGTTGGTCCTACCGCACAGATACGCAGTATTTT,CASSWSYRTDTQYF,TRBJ2-3,TRBV6-5,.,.
TGTGCCAGCAGACTGTCCAGTCGGAGGGAAAAACTGTTTTTT,CASRLSSRREKLFF,TRBJ1-4,TRBV27,.,.
TGTGCCATCAGTGGTTCTGGGACAGCCGAAGCTTTCTTT,CAISGSGTAEAFF,TRBJ1-1,TRBV10-3,TRBD1,.
TGTGCCAGCTCACCGTTTGAGGCAACGGGTGAGCAGTACTTC,CASSPFEATGEQYF,TRBJ2-7,TRBV18,.,.
TGTGCCAGCAGCTTAGGGGGCGGGAGGGCCAGGAATGAGCAGTTCTTC,CASSLGGGRARNEQFF,TRBJ2-1,TRBV7-9,TRBD2,few
TGCGCCAGCAGCTTGGACAGGGCGGCAACTAATGAAAAACTGTTTTTT,CASSLDRAATNEKLFF,TRBJ1-4,TRBV5-1,.,.
TGTGCCAGCAGCCAAGACGTAAATGAGCAGTTCTTC,CASSQDVNEQFF,TRBJ2-1,TRBV3-1/TRBV3-2,.,.
TGTGCCAGCAGTATCTACAGAAATCAGCCCCAGCATTTT,CASSIYRNQPQHF,TRBJ1-5,TRBV28,.,few
TGTGCCAGTAGTATCAGCCAGCGTAGGAACACTGAAGCTTTCTTT,CASSISQRRNTEAFF,TRBJ1-1,TRBV19,.,few
TGTGCCAGCAGCTTAGGAGCAGGCTACGAGCAGTACTTC,CASSLGAGYEQYF,TRBJ2-7,TRBV11-3,.,.
TGTGCCAGCAGTCCCCGGTGGGCTAACTATGGCTACACCTTC,CASSPRWANYGYTF,TRBJ1-2,TRBV5-4,.,.
TGCAGCGCAGGACAGGACTACGAGCAGTACTTC,CSAGQDYEQYF,TRBJ2-7,TRBV29-1,TRBD1,.